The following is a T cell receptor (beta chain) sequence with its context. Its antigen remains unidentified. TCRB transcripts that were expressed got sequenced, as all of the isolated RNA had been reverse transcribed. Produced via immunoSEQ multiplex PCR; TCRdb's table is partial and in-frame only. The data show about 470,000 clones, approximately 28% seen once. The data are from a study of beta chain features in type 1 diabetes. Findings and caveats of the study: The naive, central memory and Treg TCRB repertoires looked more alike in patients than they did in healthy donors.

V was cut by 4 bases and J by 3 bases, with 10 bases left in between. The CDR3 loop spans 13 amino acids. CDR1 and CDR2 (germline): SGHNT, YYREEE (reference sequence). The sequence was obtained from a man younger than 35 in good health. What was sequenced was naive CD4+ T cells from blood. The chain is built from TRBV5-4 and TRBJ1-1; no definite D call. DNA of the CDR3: TGTGCCAGCAGCCCCAGCAGGCACACTGAAGCTTTCTTT. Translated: CASSPSRHTEAFF.